The T cell receptor (beta chain) described here comes from a study of cytomegalovirus exposure and HLA in healthy donors (TCRdb year 2017). Notes on the research overall: According to a later analysis, the roughly 120 validation repertoires were produced on the same platform as the 666 repertoires of the first cohort. The study aimed to test whether cataloging public T cell receptors could reveal signatures of past pathogen exposure. To predict cytomegalovirus infection status, the study brought together high-throughput TCR immunosequencing, statistical association of individual TCRs with disease status, and machine learning. Along with the approximately 700-subject first cohort, a separate validation cohort of 120 different subjects was used.

This clone was picked up a small number of times. Its antigen target is currently unknown. No per-base quality is available; no much larger clone lies one base away. The paper's findings and limits, for the study overall: A total of around 150 TCR beta chains were listed by the study as associated with cytomegalovirus. While some public TCRs were present in many individuals, most TCR sequences turned up only very rarely across donors. A later analysis lacked HLA typing for the validation cohort, so it scored co-occurrence in that cohort across all 120 or so repertoires. In a later analysis, TCRs clustered in the first cohort were found to also tend to co-occur in the 110 or so validation repertoires, with over 90% of cluster scores above 0. In vitro tests confirmed that three of the cytomegalovirus-associated TCR beta chains recognize cytomegalovirus antigens. In both the original and validation cohorts, the classifier was reported to diagnose cytomegalovirus status with high specificity and sensitivity. The authors suggested that the approach could potentially be extended to other disease states and immunological phenotypes.

The library relied on the immunoSEQ multiplex PCR assay. Under the source paper's analysis protocol: To diagnose cytomegalovirus status from the catalog of TCR beta chain sequences, a statistical classification framework was built. The immuneACCESS repertoire file appears here via TCRdb, limited to in-frame rearrangements. These files lack a portion of the clones; in checked studies, under half of the deficit traces to unresolved V genes, and the cause of the others is not known. Clonal size and the V and J genes are those of that table, whereas D and trimming came from the DNA. For this sample there are 200,000 to 250,000 clones; 65% to 85% appear just once. Over 11% of the sample rests with the top ten. The donors belonged to the validation cohort of around 130 subjects, which was separate from the approximately 700-subject first cohort. Specimen: PBMCs. The TCR was taken from a woman aged 25 to 39 in good health and CMV-seropositive.

This receptor has the CDR3 CASSQTGEIEQYF. The DNA sequence follows: TGCGCCAGCAGCCAGACAGGGGAGATCGAGCAGTACTTC. The rearrangement combines TRBV5-1 with TRBJ2-7; 8 junctional bases match TRBD1. Its CDR3 holds 13 amino acids, cysteine through phenylalanine. Kept here is only the CDR3 DNA, which spans 39 bases and is read in frame from base 1. V is pruned by 4 bases and J by 6 bases, leaving 6 bases of the junction without a gene match. Per the germline V gene, SGHRS is the CDR1 and YFSETQ is the CDR2.